The T cell receptor beta chain under discussion was sequenced for a study of shared clonotypes between healthy human individuals. Study overall: Ranging from 18 to 49 in age, donors were a couple of women and a few men.

It was across several immunoSEQ plates that each subset's genomic DNA was evenly split. Produced via immunoSEQ multiplex PCR; TCRdb's table is partial and in-frame only. The data show about a million clones, 76% seen once. The source is a man aged 18 to 35 in good health. Input material: memory CD4+ T cells sorted from blood. Subset of the sample: CD45RA-negative fraction.

As DNA, the CDR3 is TGCGCCAGCAGCTCTCCAGGAGGGGCACAAGAGACCCAGTACTTC. Protein: CASSSPGGAQETQYF. The V call is TRBV5-1, the J call TRBJ2-5; weak D call: TRBD2 (6 bases). Trimming left V 3 bases short and J 2 bases short, with 14 bases between. The CDR3 has 15 residues. Germline assignment: CDR1 SGHRS and CDR2 YFSETQ. The full variable domain, in which reference TRBV5-1 and TRBJ2-5 provide the parts outside the CDR3, is KAGVTQTPRYLIKTRGQQVTLSCSPISGHRSVSWYQQTPGQGLQFLFEYFSETQRNKGNFPGRFSGRQFSNSRSEMNVSTLELGDSALYLCASSSPGGAQETQYFGPGTRLLVL.